This TCR beta chain was sequenced for a study of control samples from healthy donors and cancer patients. Clones were read by immunoSEQ multiplex PCR, and TCRdb kept only the in-frame ones, dropping some. The sample has some 130,000 clones, about 91% seen once. Trimming left V 4 bases short and J 14 bases short, with 13 bases between. The CDR3 has 11 residues. Germline V gives CDR1 SGHRS, CDR2 YFSETQ. The chain links TRBV5-1 to TRBJ2-1; D is undetermined. Sequenced sample: blood. This sequence originates from a man aged 35-49 years in good health. The CDR3 protein is CASSREDEKFF. CDR3 nucleotide sequence: TGCGCCAGCAGCCGAGAGGACGAGAAGTTCTTC. The variable domain in full, completed from reference TRBV5-1 and TRBJ2-1, reads KAGVTQTPRYLIKTRGQQVTLSCSPISGHRSVSWYQQTPGQGLQFLFEYFSETQRNKGNFPGRFSGRQFSNSRSEMNVSTLELGDSALYLCASSREDEKFFGPGTRLTVL.